This TCR beta chain was obtained from a study of identical twins. Between the trimmed V and J ends, which lost 6 bases and 4 bases, there was a span of 19 bases. Germline CDR1 is DFQATT and CDR2 is SNEGSKA (reference sequence). The CDR3 totals 15 residues. TCRdb re-derived calls from the 5' RACE reads in MiXCR, one entry per CDR3 protein. This sample yields 500,000 to 600,000 distinct CDR3 sequences, of which around 20% are seen a single time; around 0.9% belongs to the top ten. The same specimen was also included in a second study, on T cells expressing NK-cell markers. That investigation notes: Certain NKG2C+ T cell clones were expanded, and their HCMV specificity remained unclear.

The chain employs TRBV20-1 and TRBJ1-5; D is perhaps TRBD1 (5 bases). The sample comprised CD4+ T cells sorted from blood. This receptor was taken from a woman aged 18-35 years in good health. The CDR3 is CSARRGAGSNQPQHF. CDR3 coding DNA: TGCAGTGCCCGGAGAGGGGCGGGGAGTAATCAGCCCCAGCATTTT.